The following is a T cell receptor (beta chain) sequence with its context. Genomic DNA from unsorted samples was obtained from 80 million to 100 million PBMCs (per sample). The germline V gene encodes CDR1 MDHEN and CDR2 SYDVKM. J gave up 8 bases and V 6 bases, and 9 bases lay outside the gene matches. The CDR3 is 14 residues long. The team ran DNA from unsorted PBMCs on ten immunoSEQ deep assay plates for sequencing. Assay: immunoSEQ multiplex PCR; the TCRdb copy retains only in-frame clones and omits some. The table records about 490,000 clones, over 60% of them present only once. The data were obtained in a study of shared clonotypes between healthy human individuals.

The sample consisted of PBMCs. The rearrangement uses TRBV28 and TRBJ1-4, with 7 bases matching TRBD1. The TCR was taken from a woman aged 40-49 years in good health. Some clones in this sample may be carry-over from other donors' samples. CDR3 in DNA: TGTGCCAGCAGCACAGGGGACCAGCGCGAAAAACTGTTTTTT. It translates to CASSTGDQREKLFF.